The clone carrying this T cell receptor (beta chain) was seen more than once but under ten times. The PCR had 60 Vbeta and 13 Jbeta primers. Sequenced by immunoSEQ multiplex PCR; TCRdb stores in-frame clones only, minus some. The sample carries 150,000 to 200,000 clones, roughly 82% recorded once. This sample stems from a study of cytomegalovirus exposure and HLA in healthy donors. Background on the study: Drawn from HLA-typed donors, around 85 million unique TCRs were held in an early data release.

Trimming cost V 0 bases and J 2 bases; bases outside gene matches: 4. Germline CDR1 SGDLS, CDR2 YYNGEE. The CDR3 has 16 residues. The sequenced material came from PBMCs. This rearrangement joins TRBV9 to TRBJ2-1; TRBD1 matches 8 bases. This receptor was taken from a woman between 50 and 59 years old in good health and CMV-seropositive. The CDR3 region has the DNA TGTGCCAGCAGCGTAGCTACAGGGGGGACCTACAATGAGCAGTTCTTC. Its translation is CASSVATGGTYNEQFF. The full variable domain, with the rest looked up from reference TRBV9 and TRBJ2-1, is DSGVTQTPKHLITATGQRVTLRCSPRSGDLSVYWYQQSLDQGLQFLIQYYNGEERAKGNILERFSAQQFPDLHSELNLSSLELGDSALYFCASSVATGGTYNEQFFGPGTRLTVL.